These 11 T cell receptor beta chains were all obtained from the same sample, sequenced in a study of blood T cell repertoires in COVID-19. Assay: immunoSEQ multiplex PCR; the TCRdb copy retains only in-frame clones and omits some. The sample records 110,000 or so clones, around 80% being singletons. The sequencing input was peripheral blood. These receptor sequences come from a man in his fifties or sixties with acute or convalescent COVID-19.

This chain connects TRBV6-5 to TRBJ1-6, with a possible D match to TRBD1 (6 bases). The CDR3 length is 13 residues. With 6 bases removed from V and 7 bases from J, the gap between germline ends came to 10 bases. The germline V gene has CDR1 MNHEY and CDR2 SVGAGI. This CDR3 reads CASRRTENSPLHF. Written as DNA, the CDR3 is TGTGCCAGCAGACGGACAGAAAATTCACCCCTCCACTTT.

The chain employs TRBV5-4 and TRBJ1-6; D may be TRBD1 (6 bases). The CDR3 consists of 14 residues. V was cut by 3 bases and J by 10 bases, with 14 bases left in between. Germline lookup yields CDR1 SGHNT and CDR2 YYREEE (reference sequence). In DNA form, the CDR3 reads TGTGCCAGCAGCTCCCCGGGGGGCCAGTCACCCCTCCACTTT. Translation: CASSSPGGQSPLHF.

This rearrangement joins TRBV2 to TRBJ1-3; D remains unclear. V was clipped by 5 bases and J by 0 bases, with 17 bases between them. CDR3 size: 17 residues. The germline gives CDR1 SNHLY, CDR2 FYNNEI. The CDR3 sequence: CASSPTPKRDSGNTIYF. Written as DNA, the CDR3 is TGTGCCAGCAGTCCAACTCCCAAGCGGGACTCTGGAAACACCATATATTTT. Variable domain in full (rest from reference TRBV2 and TRBJ1-3): EPEVTQTPSHQVTQMGQEVILRCVPISNHLYFYWYRQILGQKVEFLVSFYNNEISEKSEIFDDQFSVERPDGSNFTLKIRSTKLEDSAMYFCASSPTPKRDSGNTIYFGEGSWLTVV.

J is TRBJ1-4 and V is TRBV2, with TRBD1 identical over 9 bases. Germline CDR1 and CDR2: SNHLY and FYNNEI. Trimming cost V 6 bases and J 7 bases; bases outside gene matches: 9. The CDR3 has 15 residues. CDR3 in DNA: TGTGCCAGCAGCCTACTGGGACAGGGAGGTGAAAAACTGTTTTTT. Translation: CASSLLGQGGEKLFF.

The V call is TRBV10-3, the J call TRBJ1-5; 10 bases align to TRBD1. Germline CDR1 is ENHRY and CDR2 is SYGVKD. J lost 11 bases, V lost 0 bases, and 7 bases had no gene match. This CDR3 comprises 15 residues. The CDR3 here is CAISESRGQGVSQHF. The CDR3 DNA reads TGTGCCATCAGTGAGTCGCGAGGACAGGGGGTTTCCCAGCATTTT.

This clone occurred a few times. The chain employs TRBV6-4 and TRBJ2-1, with D hard to call. Germline CDR1 reads MRHNA; CDR2 reads SNTAGT. Trimming cost V 6 bases and J 0 bases, with 15 bases left between them. CDR3 length equals 16 residues. CDR3 amino acids: CASSPLPRSSYNEQFF. CDR3 in DNA: TGTGCCAGCAGCCCCCTACCCCGATCCTCCTACAATGAGCAGTTCTTC.

V and J are TRBV7-2 and TRBJ1-5; the D gene is possibly TRBD1 (6 bases). The CDR3 loop spans 15 amino acids. Germline assignment: CDR1 SGHTA and CDR2 FQGNSA. V lost 1 base to trimming and J lost 3 bases, with 10 bases between them. DNA for the CDR3: TGTGCCAGCAGCTTAGTGGGGACATACAATCAGCCCCAGCATTTT. Its protein is CASSLVGTYNQPQHF.

This clone was seen a handful of times. This chain uses TRBV19 with TRBJ1-2; 8 positions match TRBD1. Per the germline V gene, CDR1 is LNHDA and CDR2 is SQIVND (reference sequence). This CDR3 region has 15 residues. Trimming removed 5 bases from V and 2 bases from J; junction bases left unmatched: 7. In nucleotides, the CDR3 is TGTGCCAGTAGTGTCGGACAGGGAAGAAACTATGGCTACACCTTC. The encoded protein is CASSVGQGRNYGYTF.

The rearrangement links TRBV19 to TRBJ1-2; unclear D gene. The CDR3 is made up of 11 amino acids. Trimming left V 11 bases short and J 4 bases short, with 11 bases between. The germline V gene has CDR1 LNHDA and CDR2 SQIVND (reference sequence). The CDR3 nucleotides read TGTGCCGCTCGAGGAATCTATGGCTACACCTTC. This gives the protein CAARGIYGYTF.

The genes are TRBV30 and TRBJ1-5; TRBD1 aligns across 8 bases. The junction had 6 bases not matched to a gene; V was cut back by 3 bases and J by 2 bases. The CDR3 totals 15 residues. Germline CDR1 is GTSNPN and CDR2 is SVGIG (reference sequence). CDR3 loop: CAWSAGQGGNQPQHF. CDR3 coding DNA: TGTGCCTGGAGCGCTGGACAGGGAGGCAATCAGCCCCAGCATTTT.

This clone was detected once. The J gene is TRBJ1-1, the V gene TRBV28; unclear D gene. Germline lookup yields CDR1 MDHEN and CDR2 SYDVKM. Trimming left V 7 bases short and J 4 bases short, with 7 bases between. The CDR3 covers 11 residues. CDR3 sequence reads: CASMYSTEAFF. CDR3 coding DNA: TGTGCCAGCATGTACAGCACTGAAGCTTTCTTT.